These 8 T cell receptor beta chains were all obtained from the same sample, sequenced in a study of cytomegalovirus exposure and HLA in healthy donors. Primers: 60 Vbeta forward and 13 Jbeta reverse. Produced via immunoSEQ multiplex PCR; TCRdb's table is partial and in-frame only. Here the sample spans around 150,000 clones, about 65% being singletons. Sequenced: PBMCs. These receptors came from a woman in her 30s in good health and CMV-seronegative.

The V call is TRBV7-3, the J call TRBJ2-2, with 7 nucleotides matching TRBD2. Looked up from germline, CDR1 is SGHTA and CDR2 is FQGTGA. The CDR3 runs 15 residues. V lost 5 bases, J lost 6 bases, and 9 bases stayed unmatched. CDR3 residues: CASSTGTTAAGELFF. The CDR3 DNA follows: TGTGCCAGCAGCACTGGGACTACCGCCGCCGGGGAGCTGTTTTTT.

This clone has just a few counts. V is TRBV5-1 and J is TRBJ2-3; TRBD1 might be the D (6 bases). The V end lost 0 bases, the J end lost 2 bases, and 10 bases lay between the germline ends. The CDR3 length is 15 residues. CDR1 and CDR2 (germline): SGHRS, YFSETQ. CDR3 sequence: CASSLAGHNTDTQYF. In nucleotides, the CDR3 is TGCGCCAGCAGCTTGGCGGGACACAACACAGATACGCAGTATTTT.

This chain uses TRBV10-2 with TRBJ2-7; D may be TRBD2 (5 bases). Trimming took 4 bases from V and 2 from J, leaving 6 bases between them. The germline V gene encodes CDR1 WSHSY and CDR2 SAAADI. The CDR3 consists of 12 residues. CDR3 nucleotides: TGCGCCAGCAGTGTACTAGCCTACGAGCAGTACTTC. Its translation is CASSVLAYEQYF.

This clone was counted only a few times. The gene calls are TRBV29-1 and TRBJ1-2; 8 bases agree with TRBD1. V trimming: 7 bases; J trimming: 0 bases; junction bases outside the gene matches: 10. Germline CDR1 and CDR2: SQVTM and ANQGSEA. This CDR3 has 15 amino acids. Written as DNA, the CDR3 is TGCAGCGCAGGGGGCGGCAGGCTCGCTAACTATGGCTACACCTTC. Translated: CSAGGGRLANYGYTF. Filled out from reference TRBV29-1 and TRBJ1-2, the complete variable domain reads SAVISQKPSRDICQRGTSLTIQCQVDSQVTMMFWYRQQPGQSLTLIATANQGSEATYESGFVIDKFPISRPNLTFSTLTVSNMSPEDSSIYLCSAGGGRLANYGYTFGSGTRLTVV.

The chain carries TRBV2 and TRBJ1-1; D possibly corresponds to TRBD1 (6 bases). Germline V gives CDR1 SNHLY, CDR2 FYNNEI. V lost 8 bases and J 0 bases, leaving 19 bases between the germline ends. The CDR3 covers 16 residues. The CDR3 nucleotides are TGTGCCAGCGCCCAGGGGAACTTGGAGGTGAACACTGAAGCTTTCTTT. Translated, it gives CASAQGNLEVNTEAFF.

This clone has just a few counts. V usage is TRBV28 and J usage is TRBJ1-2; 9 nucleotides align to TRBD1. J gave up 7 bases and V 4 bases, and 7 bases lay outside the gene matches. This CDR3 is built from 14 residues. Germline lookup yields CDR1 MDHEN and CDR2 SYDVKM. CDR3 protein: CASSSAQGAVGYTF. The CDR3 nucleotides are TGTGCCAGCAGTTCCGCACAGGGGGCGGTTGGCTACACCTTC.

A single count supports this clone. The chain uses TRBV5-4 and TRBJ2-3, with D maybe TRBD1 (6 bases). The CDR3 is 13 amino acids. Trimming removed 4 bases from V and 3 bases from J, with 9 bases in between. The germline V gene has CDR1 SGHNT and CDR2 YYREEE (reference sequence). The CDR3 sequence: CASSLQGTDTQYF. Here the CDR3 DNA reads TGTGCCAGCAGCCTCCAGGGGACAGATACGCAGTATTTT.

V and J are TRBV7-6 and TRBJ1-5; 9 nucleotides agree with TRBD1. The CDR3 has 14 residues. Germline V gives CDR1 SGHVS, CDR2 FNYEAQ. With V trimmed by 4 bases and J by 6 bases, 4 bases remained unmatched. CDR3 sequence reads: CASSSGQGTQPQHF. The CDR3 DNA is TGTGCCAGCAGCTCCGGACAGGGGACTCAGCCCCAGCATTTT. The entire variable domain, with the rest obtained from reference TRBV7-6 and TRBJ1-5, is as follows: GAGVSQSPRYKVTKRGQDVALRCDPISGHVSLYWYRQALGQGPEFLTYFNYEAQQDKSGLPNDRFSAERPEGSISTLTIQRTEQRDSAMYRCASSSGQGTQPQHFGDGTRLSIL.